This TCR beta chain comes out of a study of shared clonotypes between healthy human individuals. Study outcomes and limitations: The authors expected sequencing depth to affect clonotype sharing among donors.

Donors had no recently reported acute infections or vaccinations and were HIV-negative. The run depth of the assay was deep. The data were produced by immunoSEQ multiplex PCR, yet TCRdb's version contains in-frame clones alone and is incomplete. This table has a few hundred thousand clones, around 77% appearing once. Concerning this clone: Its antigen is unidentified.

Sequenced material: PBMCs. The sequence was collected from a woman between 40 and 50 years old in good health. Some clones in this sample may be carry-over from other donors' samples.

The CDR3 protein is CASSGLASSYNEQFF. CDR3 DNA: TGTGCCAGCAGCGGACTAGCGAGCTCCTACAATGAGCAGTTCTTC. This sequence joins TRBV9 and TRBJ2-1; 8 nucleotides agree with TRBD2. Germline V gives CDR1 SGDLS, CDR2 YYNGEE. Trimming cost V 3 bases and J 0 bases; bases outside gene matches: 2. CDR3 size: 15 residues.